The clone carrying this TCR beta chain was seen a few times. The data were obtained in a study of control samples from healthy donors and cancer patients. TCRdb's table, derived via immunoSEQ multiplex PCR, lists solely in-frame clones and lacks some. The sample gives 130,000 or so clones, about 90% of which show up once; less than 40% is in the top ten. Germline V gene sequence: CDR1 SGHTA, CDR2 FQGNSA. Between the trimmed V and J ends, which lost 5 bases and 7 bases, there was a span of 21 bases. CDR3 length: 16 amino acids. Sequencing was performed on blood. The rearrangement joins TRBV7-2 to TRBJ1-5; TRBD1 is a possible D gene (6 bases). The TCR comes from a man aged 50 or older in good health. The CDR3 region has the DNA TGTGCCAGCAGCCCGCCTGGGGGGCGGGCCGGACAGCCCCAGCATTTT. This translates into CASSPPGGRAGQPQHF.